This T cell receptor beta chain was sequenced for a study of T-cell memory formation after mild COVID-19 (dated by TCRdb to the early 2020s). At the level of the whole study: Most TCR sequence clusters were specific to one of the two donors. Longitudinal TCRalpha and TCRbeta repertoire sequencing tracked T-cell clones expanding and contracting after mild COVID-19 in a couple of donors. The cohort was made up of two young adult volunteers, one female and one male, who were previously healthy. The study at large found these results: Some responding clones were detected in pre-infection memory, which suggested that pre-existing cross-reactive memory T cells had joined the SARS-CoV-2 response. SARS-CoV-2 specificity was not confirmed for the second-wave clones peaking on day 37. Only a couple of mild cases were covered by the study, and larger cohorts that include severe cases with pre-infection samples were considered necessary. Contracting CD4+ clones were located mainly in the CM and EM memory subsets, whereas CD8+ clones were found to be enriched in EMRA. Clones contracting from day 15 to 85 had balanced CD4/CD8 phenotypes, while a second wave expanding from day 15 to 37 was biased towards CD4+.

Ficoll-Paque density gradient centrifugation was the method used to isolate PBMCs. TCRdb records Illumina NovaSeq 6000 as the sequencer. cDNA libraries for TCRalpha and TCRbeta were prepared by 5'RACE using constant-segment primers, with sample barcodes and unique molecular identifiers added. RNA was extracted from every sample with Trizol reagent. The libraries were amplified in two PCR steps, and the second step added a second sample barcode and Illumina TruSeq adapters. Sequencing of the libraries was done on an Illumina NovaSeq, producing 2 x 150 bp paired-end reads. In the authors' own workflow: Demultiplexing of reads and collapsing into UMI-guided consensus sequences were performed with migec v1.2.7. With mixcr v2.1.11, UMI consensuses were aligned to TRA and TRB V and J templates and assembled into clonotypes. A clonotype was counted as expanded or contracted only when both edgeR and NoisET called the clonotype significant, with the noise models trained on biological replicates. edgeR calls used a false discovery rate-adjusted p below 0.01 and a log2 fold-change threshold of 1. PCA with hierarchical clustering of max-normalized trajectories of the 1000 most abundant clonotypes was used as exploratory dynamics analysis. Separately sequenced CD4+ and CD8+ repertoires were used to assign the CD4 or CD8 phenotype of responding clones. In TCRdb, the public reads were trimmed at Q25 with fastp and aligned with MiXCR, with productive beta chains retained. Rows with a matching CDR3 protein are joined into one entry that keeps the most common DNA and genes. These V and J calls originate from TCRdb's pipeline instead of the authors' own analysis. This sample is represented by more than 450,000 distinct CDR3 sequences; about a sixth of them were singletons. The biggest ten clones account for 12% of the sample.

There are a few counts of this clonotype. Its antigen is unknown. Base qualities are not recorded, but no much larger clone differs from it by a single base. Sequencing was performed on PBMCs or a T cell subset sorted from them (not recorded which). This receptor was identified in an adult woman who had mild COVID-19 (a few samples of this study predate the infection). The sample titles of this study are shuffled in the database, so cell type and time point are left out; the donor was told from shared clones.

The nucleotide sequence is given as TGTGCCACCATGTCAGGAGGAGAGACCCAGTACTTC. Its product reads: CATMSGGETQYF. This chain joins TRBV24-1 to TRBJ2-5, and perhaps TRBD2 as D gene, on 5 matching bases. Trimming takes 8 bases from V and 4 bases from J, and the germline ends sit 10 bases apart. The germline V gene provides CDR1 KGHDR and CDR2 SFDVKD. The CDR3 measures 12 amino acids from cysteine to phenylalanine. The retained sequence is limited to the CDR3, 36 bases, with the frame set at the first base.